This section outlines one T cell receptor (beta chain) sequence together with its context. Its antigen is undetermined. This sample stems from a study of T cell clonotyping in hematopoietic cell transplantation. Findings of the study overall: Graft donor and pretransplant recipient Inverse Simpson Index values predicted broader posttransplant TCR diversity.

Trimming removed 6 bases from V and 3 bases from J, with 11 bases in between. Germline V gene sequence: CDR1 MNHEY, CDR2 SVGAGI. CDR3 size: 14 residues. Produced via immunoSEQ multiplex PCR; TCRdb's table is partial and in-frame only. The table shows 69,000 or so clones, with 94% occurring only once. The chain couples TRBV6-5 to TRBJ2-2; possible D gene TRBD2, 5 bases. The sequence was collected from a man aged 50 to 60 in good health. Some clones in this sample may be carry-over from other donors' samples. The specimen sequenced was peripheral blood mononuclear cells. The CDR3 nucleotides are TGTGCCAGCAGAAACACTAGGGACACCGGGGAGCTGTTTTTT. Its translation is CASRNTRDTGELFF.